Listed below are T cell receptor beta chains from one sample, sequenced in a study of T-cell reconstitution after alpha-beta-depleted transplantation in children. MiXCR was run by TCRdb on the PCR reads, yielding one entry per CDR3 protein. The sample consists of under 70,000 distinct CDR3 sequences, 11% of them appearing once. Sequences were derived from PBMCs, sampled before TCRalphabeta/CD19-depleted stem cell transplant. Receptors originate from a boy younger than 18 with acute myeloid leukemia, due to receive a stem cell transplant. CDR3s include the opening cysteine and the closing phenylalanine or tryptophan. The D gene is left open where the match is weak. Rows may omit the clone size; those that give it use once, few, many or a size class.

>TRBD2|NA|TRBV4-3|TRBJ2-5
TGCGCCAGCAGCCAAGGTGCGGGAGCCTTCGTGGGAGAGACCCAGTACTTC
CASSQGAGAFVGETQYF
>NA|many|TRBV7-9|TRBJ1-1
TGTGCCAGCACCGGGGAGGTCAGGACTGAAGCTTTCTTT
CASTGEVRTEAFF
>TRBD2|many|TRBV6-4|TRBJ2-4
TGTGCCAGCAGCCCACTAGCGGGAGCTTCGGTGTCCCGAGCCAAAAACATTCAGTACTTC
CASSPLAGASVSRAKNIQYF
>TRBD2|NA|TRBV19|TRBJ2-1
TGTGCCAGTAGTATAGGGGCCACTAGCGGCGGTGGAGGTGGTGAGCAGTTCTTC
CASSIGATSGGGGGEQFF
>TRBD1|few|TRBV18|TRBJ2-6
TGTGCCAGCTCACCGCTATGGCAGGGGGCTGGGGCCAACGTCCTGACTTTC
CASSPLWQGAGANVLTF
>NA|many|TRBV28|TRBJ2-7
TGTGCCAGCAGCCCTATGGGTCTTCCCTCCTACGAGCAGTACTTC
CASSPMGLPSYEQYF
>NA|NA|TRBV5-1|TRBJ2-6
TGCGCCAGCCGAACCTTAGCTGGGGCCAACGTCCTGACTTTC
CASRTLAGANVLTF
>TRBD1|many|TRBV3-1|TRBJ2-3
TGTGCCAGCAGCCTATTGACAGGGGTCGGTCGAACGCAGTATTTT
CASSLLTGVGRTQYF
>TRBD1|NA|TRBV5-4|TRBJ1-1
TGTGCCAGCAGCTTAAAGGGGGCAGGGGGTGAAGCTTTCTTT
CASSLKGAGGEAFF
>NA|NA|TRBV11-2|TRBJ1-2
TGTGCCAGCAGCTCGGACAGACAGGCCAACTATGGCTACACCTTC
CASSSDRQANYGYTF
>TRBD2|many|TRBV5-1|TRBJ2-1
TGCGCCAGCAGAGTGATACGGGGGGGCGACAATAGTGAGCAGTTCTTC
CASRVIRGGDNSEQFF
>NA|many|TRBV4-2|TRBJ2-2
TGTGCCAGCAGCCAAGACGAATGGGACGACGCCGGGGAGCTGTTTTTT
CASSQDEWDDAGELFF
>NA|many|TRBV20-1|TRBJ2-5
TGCAGTGCTAGGGGAGGCTTAGGGGAGACCCAGTACTTC
CSARGGLGETQYF
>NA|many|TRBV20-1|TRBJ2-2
TGCAGTGCTAGAGACCACAAGAGCACCGGGGAGCTGTTTTTT
CSARDHKSTGELFF
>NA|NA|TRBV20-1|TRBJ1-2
TGCAGTGCTAGAGATAGCAGCGATGGCTACACCTTC
CSARDSSDGYTF
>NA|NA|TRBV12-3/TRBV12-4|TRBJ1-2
TGTGCCAGCAGTTTTGAGTTTAACTATGGCTACACCTTC
CASSFEFNYGYTF
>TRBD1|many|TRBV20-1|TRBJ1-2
TGCAGTGCTAGAGACCCTTTAGACAGGGGCGGTGGCTACACCTTC
CSARDPLDRGGGYTF
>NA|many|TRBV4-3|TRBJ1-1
TGCGCCAGCAGCCGAGACAGGTCATACACTGAAGCTTTCTTT
CASSRDRSYTEAFF
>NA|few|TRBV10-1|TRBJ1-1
TGCGCCAGCAGTGACCCAGGGAGGACTGAAGCTTTCTTT
CASSDPGRTEAFF
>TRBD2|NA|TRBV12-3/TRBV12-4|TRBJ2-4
TGTACCAGCAGTTTGAGACTAGCGGGGATCCTAGCCAAAAACATTCAGTACTTC
CTSSLRLAGILAKNIQYF
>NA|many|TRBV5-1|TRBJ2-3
TGCGCCAGCAGCGTAAGCACAGATACGCAGTATTTT
CASSVSTDTQYF
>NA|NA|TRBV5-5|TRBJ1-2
TGTGCCAGCAGCTTGACTGGGGGCGCGGGCTATGGCTACACCTTC
CASSLTGGAGYGYTF
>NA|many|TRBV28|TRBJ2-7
TGTGCCAGCAGTTTCGTTCTAGCCTGGATTAACGAGCAGTACTTC
CASSFVLAWINEQYF
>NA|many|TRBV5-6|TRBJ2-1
TGTGCCAGCAGCTTGGTATTACATGAGCAGTTCTTC
CASSLVLHEQFF
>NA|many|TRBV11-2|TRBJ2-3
TGTGCCAGCAGCCTAGGAACCACAGATACGCAGTATTTT
CASSLGTTDTQYF
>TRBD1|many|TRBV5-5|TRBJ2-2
TGTGCCAGCAGCTTTGGGACAGGGGTCACCGGGGAGCTGTTTTTT
CASSFGTGVTGELFF
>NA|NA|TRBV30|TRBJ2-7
TGTGCCTGGAGAGGAAGGGGACTTACGTTGCAGTACTTC
CAWRGRGLTLQYF
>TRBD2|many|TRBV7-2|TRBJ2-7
TGTGCCAGCAGCTTAGCCGGGACTAGCGGGTCTACAGAGCAGTACTTC
CASSLAGTSGSTEQYF
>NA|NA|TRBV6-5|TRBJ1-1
TGTGCCAGCAGCCGCTTATCGGGGAACACTGAAGCTTTCTTT
CASSRLSGNTEAFF